The subject of this entry is one TCR beta chain. It has no known antigen specificity. Base qualities are not at hand, and no much larger clone is one base apart. Systemically healthy Caucasian individuals from Russia, 39 in total and aged roughly 6 to 90 years, were included as donors. Each donor gave around 9.8 milliliters of peripheral blood, collected into EDTA-treated Vacutainer tubes. Ficoll-Paque density-gradient centrifugation was used to isolate PBMCs, with at least 7 million per sample. Total RNA was extracted from PBMCs with Trizol reagent, with at least 6 micrograms obtained per sample. The percentages of naive CD45RAhigh/CD27high T cells were determined by flow cytometry on a PBMC aliquot from every donor. The data were taken from a study of blood T cells in healthy people across ages (dated by TCRdb to between 2015 and 2017). Study-level background: In model experiments, template switching captured roughly one uniquely barcoded TCR beta cDNA molecule for every two T cells. The donors were split into four age groups: young (average around 15 years), middle-aged (39), aged (over 55) and long-lived (roughly 86). The study analyzed two additional independent replicas of 1 million unique cDNA reads from the same blood draw for two donors, one aged 18 to 30 and one aged 80 or older. To avoid experimental bias, donors of different ages were spread randomly across the sequencing lanes. To track age-related changes in TCR beta repertoire diversity, the study relied on deep sequencing normalized with unique cDNA molecular identifiers. The full study reports these points: Because the CMV infection status of the donors was unknown, age-related changes in expanded clonotypes may potentially have been confounded. As age increased, observed TCR beta diversity per million T cells dropped in a roughly linear way, and a significant reduction was already evident by age about 36. Compared with the aged group, the long-lived group had more naive CD4+ T cells, fewer expanded clones and increased TCR diversity, a pattern suggesting age selection. The percentage of naive T cells measured by flow cytometry correlated strongly with observed TCR beta diversity. Because profiling used bulk unsorted PBMCs, naive and antigen-experienced compartments could not be compared conclusively. Estimates of total diversity based on one million sequenced T cells were considered lower bounds and underestimates.

Library preparation employed 5' RACE. Instrument used: Illumina HiSeq 2500. The second PCR ran for roughly 7 to 11 cycles and used a J-beta primer mix along with a sample-barcoded 5' primer. Each TCR beta cDNA molecule received a unique molecular identifier from a template-switch 5' adaptor carrying 12 random nucleotides. Each sample yielded at least 3 million CDR3-containing paired-end reads. The Mint cDNA synthesis kit, primed by a TRBC-specific oligonucleotide, was used to synthesize first-strand cDNA from all RNA. Following uracil-DNA glycosylase treatment, all cDNA underwent a first 18-cycle PCR with the universal primers M1SS and BC2_uni_R. Per the source publication's procedure: Each sample was normalized by randomly selecting 1 million high-quality reads, each carrying a distinct molecular identifier. Reads sharing molecular identifiers were discarded rather than binned into consensus sequences. MiTCR, run with a Q25 quality threshold and the strictest error-elimination algorithm, handled CDR3 identification, clonotype clustering and error correction. A nonparametric unseen species model with Euler transformation was used to estimate lower-bound total TCR beta diversity. TCRdb trimmed the raw reads at Q25, called clones with MiXCR and kept productive beta chains. Merged by CDR3 protein, the rows form single entries marked with the most common genes and DNA. The V and J calls come from TCRdb's annotation, not from the publication. For this sample there are about 640,000 distinct CDR3 sequences; roughly three fifths appear just once. 30% to 45% of the sample is in the top ten clones.

Including the terminal cysteine and phenylalanine, the CDR3 comprises 19 residues. Only the CDR3 part of the read is kept: 57 bases, read in frame from the first base. Source material: blood. The rearrangement combines TRBV21-1 with TRBJ2-5; the table's D call, TRBD1, has no DNA check behind it. The assigned J gene may be wrong: the sequence end matches TRBJ2-4 better. TRBV21-1 is marked as a pseudogene. The receptor was isolated from a man aged 55-75 years in good health. The CDR3 reads CASSKSGQGEALSKNIQYF. The nucleotide sequence reads as follows: TGTGCCAGCAGCAAATCTGGACAGGGGGAGGCTCTATCCAAAAACATTCAGTACTTC.